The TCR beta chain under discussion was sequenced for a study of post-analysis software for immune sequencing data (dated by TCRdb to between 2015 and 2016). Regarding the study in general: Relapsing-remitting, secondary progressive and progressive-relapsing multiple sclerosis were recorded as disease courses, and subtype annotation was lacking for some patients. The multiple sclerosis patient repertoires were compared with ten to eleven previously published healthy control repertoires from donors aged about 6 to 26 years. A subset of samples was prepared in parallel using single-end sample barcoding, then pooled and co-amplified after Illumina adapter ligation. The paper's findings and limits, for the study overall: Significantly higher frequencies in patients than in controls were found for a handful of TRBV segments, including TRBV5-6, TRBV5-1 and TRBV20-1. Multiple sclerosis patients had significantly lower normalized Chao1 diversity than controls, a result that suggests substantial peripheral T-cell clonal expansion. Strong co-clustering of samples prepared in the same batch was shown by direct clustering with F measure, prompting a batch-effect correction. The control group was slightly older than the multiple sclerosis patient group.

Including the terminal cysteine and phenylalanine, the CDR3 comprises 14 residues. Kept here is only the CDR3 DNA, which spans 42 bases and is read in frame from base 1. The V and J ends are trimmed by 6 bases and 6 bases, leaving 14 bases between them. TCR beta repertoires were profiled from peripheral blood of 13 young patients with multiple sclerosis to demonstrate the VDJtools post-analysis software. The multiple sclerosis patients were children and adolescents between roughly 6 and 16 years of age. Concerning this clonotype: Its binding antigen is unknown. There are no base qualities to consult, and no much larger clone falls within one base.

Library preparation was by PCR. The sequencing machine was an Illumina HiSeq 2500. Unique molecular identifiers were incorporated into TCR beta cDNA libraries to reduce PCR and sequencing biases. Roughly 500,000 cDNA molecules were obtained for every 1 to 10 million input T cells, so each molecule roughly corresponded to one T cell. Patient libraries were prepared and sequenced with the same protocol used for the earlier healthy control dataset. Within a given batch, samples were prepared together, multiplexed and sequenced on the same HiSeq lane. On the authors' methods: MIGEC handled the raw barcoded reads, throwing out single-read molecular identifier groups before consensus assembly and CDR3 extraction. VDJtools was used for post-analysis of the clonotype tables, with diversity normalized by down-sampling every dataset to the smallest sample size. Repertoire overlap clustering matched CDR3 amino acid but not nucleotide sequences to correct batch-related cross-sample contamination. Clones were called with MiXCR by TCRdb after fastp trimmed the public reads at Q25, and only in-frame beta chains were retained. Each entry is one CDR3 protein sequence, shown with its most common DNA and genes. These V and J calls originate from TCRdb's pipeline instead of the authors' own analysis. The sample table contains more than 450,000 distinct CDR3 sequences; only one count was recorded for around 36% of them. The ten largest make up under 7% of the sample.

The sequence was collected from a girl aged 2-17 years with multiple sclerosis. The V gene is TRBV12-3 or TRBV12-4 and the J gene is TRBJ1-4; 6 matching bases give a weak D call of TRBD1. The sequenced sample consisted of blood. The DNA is TGTGCCAGCAGCCCCATGGGGGGCGATGAAAAACTGTTTTTT. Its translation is CASSPMGGDEKLFF.